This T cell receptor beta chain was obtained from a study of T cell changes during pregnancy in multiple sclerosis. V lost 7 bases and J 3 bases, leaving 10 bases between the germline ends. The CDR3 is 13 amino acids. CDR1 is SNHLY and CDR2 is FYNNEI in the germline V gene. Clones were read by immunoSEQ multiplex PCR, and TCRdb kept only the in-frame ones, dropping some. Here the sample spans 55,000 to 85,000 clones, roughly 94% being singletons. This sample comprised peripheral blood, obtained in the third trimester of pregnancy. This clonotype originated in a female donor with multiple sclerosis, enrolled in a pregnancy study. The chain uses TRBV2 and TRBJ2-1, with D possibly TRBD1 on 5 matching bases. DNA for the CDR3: TGTGCCAGCATTAGGGGTAGCTACAATGAGCAGTTCTTC. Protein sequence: CASIRGSYNEQFF.